The rows below give T cell receptor beta chains drawn from one sample of a study of blood T cells in healthy people across ages. Using its own MiXCR run on the 5' RACE reads, TCRdb lists one record per CDR3 protein. The sample has hundreds of thousands of distinct CDR3 sequences; less than 80% are singletons. The sample consisted of blood. Receptors were obtained from a man aged 25 to 40 in good health. Each CDR3 is given with its conserved first and last residue. A D gene is named only where the DNA matches it firmly. Size is stated for part of the rows, as once, few or many counts, or as a class when the clone is expanded.

V: TRBV4-3
size: .
J: TRBJ1-4
D: .
CDR3: CASSHAGRDEKLFF
DNA: TGCGCCAGCAGCCACGCCGGGAGGGATGAAAAACTGTTTTTT

V: TRBV7-2
size: .
J: TRBJ2-7
D: .
CDR3: CASSSPSPRQFEQYF
DNA: TGTGCCAGCAGCTCACCCAGCCCCAGACAGTTCGAGCAGTACTTC

V: TRBV18
size: .
J: TRBJ2-2
D: .
CDR3: CASSLAGTPRHANTGELFF
DNA: TGTGCCAGCTCACTAGCCGGGACTCCAAGGCACGCGAACACCGGGGAGCTGTTTTTT

V: TRBV12-3/TRBV12-4
size: few
J: TRBJ2-1
D: TRBD2
CDR3: CASSPRSGGGVYNEQFF
DNA: TGTGCCAGCAGTCCCAGGTCCGGCGGGGGGGTCTACAATGAGCAGTTCTTC

V: TRBV7-2
size: few
J: TRBJ2-5
D: .
CDR3: CASSKRWGAVQETQYF
DNA: TGTGCCAGCAGCAAAAGGTGGGGCGCCGTACAAGAGACCCAGTACTTC

V: TRBV7-2
size: once
J: TRBJ2-4
D: .
CDR3: CASSRGEVKNIQYF
DNA: TGTGCCAGCAGCCGGGGCGAAGTCAAAAACATTCAGTACTTC

V: TRBV21-1
size: .
J: TRBJ1-2
D: .
CDR3: CASPGAHHYGYTF
DNA: TGTGCCAGCCCAGGGGCCCACCACTATGGCTACACCTTC

V: TRBV6-2/TRBV6-3
size: .
J: TRBJ2-2
D: .
CDR3: CASSMYRLNTGELFF
DNA: TGTGCCAGCTCAATGTACAGACTGAACACCGGGGAGCTGTTTTTT

V: TRBV20-1
size: few
J: TRBJ2-5
D: TRBD2
CDR3: CSAGGGRQETQYF
DNA: TGCAGTGCTGGGGGGGGTCGCCAAGAGACCCAGTACTTC

V: TRBV28
size: .
J: TRBJ2-7
D: .
CDR3: CASTPFGGFSYEQYF
DNA: TGTGCCAGCACCCCGTTTGGGGGCTTCTCCTACGAGCAGTACTTC

V: TRBV5-6
size: few
J: TRBJ1-4
D: .
CDR3: CASSLRAGEKLFF
DNA: TGTGCCAGCAGCTTGCGGGCAGGAGAAAAACTGTTTTTT

V: TRBV27
size: .
J: TRBJ1-2
D: TRBD1
CDR3: CASSSSGQGPTYGYTF
DNA: TGTGCCAGCAGTTCCTCCGGACAGGGCCCAACTTATGGCTACACCTTC

V: TRBV5-6
size: once
J: TRBJ1-1
D: .
CDR3: CASSLELGRMNTEAFF
DNA: TGTGCCAGCAGCTTGGAATTAGGTAGAATGAACACTGAAGCTTTCTTT

V: TRBV7-2
size: .
J: TRBJ2-2
D: .
CDR3: CASIKTGTSVGELFF
DNA: TGTGCCAGCATCAAAACAGGGACCTCCGTCGGGGAGCTGTTTTTT

V: TRBV7-2
size: once
J: TRBJ2-3
D: .
CDR3: CASSLVDTNTQYF
DNA: TGTGCCAGCAGCTTAGTGGATACGAATACGCAGTATTTT

V: TRBV4-3
size: .
J: TRBJ1-4
D: TRBD1
CDR3: CASSQDRGQEKLFF
DNA: TGCGCCAGCAGCCAGGACAGGGGACAGGAAAAACTGTTTTTT

V: TRBV6-5
size: .
J: TRBJ2-4
D: .
CDR3: CATWRSGQGDIQYF
DNA: TGTGCCACCTGGAGGTCGGGGCAAGGGGACATTCAGTACTTC

V: TRBV7-2
size: .
J: TRBJ1-1
D: .
CDR3: CASSPGLTEAFF
DNA: TGTGCCAGCAGCCCTGGACTCACTGAAGCTTTCTTT

V: TRBV4-3
size: .
J: TRBJ2-1
D: TRBD2
CDR3: CASSQASGPSYNEQFF
DNA: TGCGCCAGCAGCCAAGCTAGCGGGCCCTCCTACAATGAGCAGTTCTTC